The entry below describes one T cell receptor (beta chain). The data were obtained in a study of blood T cell repertoires in COVID-19. About the study: From T cells, B-cell-depleted T cells, or PBMCs came the material, which was cDNA or gDNA.

CDR1 is SEHNR, CDR2 FQNEAQ, per germline (reference sequence). This CDR3 region has 17 residues. With V trimmed by 0 bases and J by 0 bases, 6 bases remained unmatched. Some clones are missing from TCRdb's copy, which holds only in-frame ones; the method was immunoSEQ multiplex PCR. The sample includes 400,000 to 450,000 clones, roughly 90% of them seen just once. This clonotype was sampled from a woman aged 30 to 39 with active or convalescent COVID-19. The specimen sequenced was peripheral blood. The rearrangement joins TRBV7-9 to TRBJ1-1; 8 nucleotides line up with TRBD1. The CDR3 DNA sequence: TGTGCCAGCAGCTTAGCTGCAGGGGGCATCTTGAACACTGAAGCTTTCTTT. It codes for CASSLAAGGILNTEAFF.